Listed below are T cell receptor beta chains from one sample, sequenced in a study of cytomegalovirus exposure and HLA in healthy donors. Assay: immunoSEQ multiplex PCR; the TCRdb copy retains only in-frame clones and omits some. The table records approximately 270,000 clones, 86% of them present only once. The sequenced sample was PBMCs. The receptors were gathered from a woman aged 18-30 years in good health and CMV-seronegative. CDR3s include the opening cysteine and the closing phenylalanine or tryptophan. The D gene is left open where the match is weak. A row's size may be missing; if present it is once, few, many or a size class.

TRBD1 TRBJ1-2 14 once TRBV30 CAWSVMTGAYGYTF TGTGCCTGGAGTGTAATGACAGGGGCCTATGGCTACACCTTC
- TRBJ1-2 13 - TRBV10-3 CATKDKGEGGYTF TGTGCCACCAAGGACAAGGGGGAGGGAGGCTACACCTTC
TRBD2 TRBJ2-1 12 - TRBV5-1 CASTSGGNEQFF TGCGCCAGCACCTCGGGGGGGAATGAGCAGTTCTTC
TRBD2 TRBJ2-7 12 - TRBV4-1 CASSLGGYEQYF TGCGCCAGCAGCCTCGGGGGGTACGAGCAGTACTTC
TRBD1 TRBJ2-7 16 - TRBV6-6 CASSQGQGSSSYEQYF TGTGCCAGCAGTCAGGGACAGGGGTCCAGCTCCTACGAGCAGTACTTC
- TRBJ2-5 16 - TRBV5-1 CASSLEGTKNQETQYF TGCGCCAGCAGCTTGGAAGGGACAAAAAACCAAGAGACCCAGTACTTC
- TRBJ1-2 13 - TRBV7-2 CASSSDRFGGYTF TGTGCCAGCAGCTCCGACAGGTTTGGAGGCTACACCTTC
- TRBJ2-7 10 - TRBV12-5 CASGLGRQYF TGTGCTAGTGGTTTGGGGAGGCAGTACTTC
TRBD2 TRBJ2-1 14 - TRBV5-1 CARPVSGRASEQFF TGCGCCAGGCCGGTTTCCGGGAGGGCCAGTGAGCAGTTCTTC
- TRBJ2-2 14 few TRBV19 CASMRQPNTGELFF TGTGCCAGTATGAGGCAACCGAACACCGGGGAGCTGTTTTTT
- TRBJ2-2 20 - TRBV5-1 CASSWPATRLGRENTGELFF TGCGCCAGCAGCTGGCCTGCAACGAGACTGGGGCGGGAGAACACCGGGGAGCTGTTTTTT
TRBD1 TRBJ2-7 14 few TRBV28 CASSLQGAHHEQYF TGTGCCAGCAGTTTACAGGGGGCGCACCACGAGCAGTACTTC
- TRBJ1-1 13 - TRBV30 CAWSRVTNTEAFF TGTGCCTGGAGTCGGGTTACGAACACTGAAGCTTTCTTT
TRBD2 TRBJ2-3 17 - TRBV5-1 CASSSNSSSGRKLAQYF TGCGCCAGCAGCTCTAACTCCTCTAGCGGGCGTAAACTAGCGCAGTATTTT
- TRBJ1-5 15 few TRBV5-1 CASSLLGISNQPQHF TGCGCCAGCAGCTTGTTGGGCATTAGCAATCAGCCCCAGCATTTT
- TRBJ2-7 16 - TRBV7-9 CASSLNIPGLTYEQYF TGTGCCAGCAGCTTAAATATCCCGGGACTTACGTACGAGCAGTACTTC
TRBD2 TRBJ2-7 15 - TRBV6-6 CASSFPGLETHEQYF TGTGCCAGCAGTTTTCCGGGACTAGAGACACACGAGCAGTACTTC
TRBD1 TRBJ2-7 17 - TRBV12-5 CASGLVGRQGGPYEQYF TGTGCTAGTGGTTTGGTAGGGAGACAGGGGGGACCCTACGAGCAGTACTTC
TRBD1 TRBJ2-7 15 - TRBV11-2 CASSLGQGAAYEQYF TGTGCCAGCAGCCTTGGACAGGGGGCGGCCTACGAGCAGTACTTC
TRBD1 TRBJ2-5 16 - TRBV5-4 CASSRPTGGVEETQYF TGTGCCAGCAGCCGACCAACAGGGGGAGTTGAGGAGACCCAGTACTTC
- TRBJ2-1 15 - TRBV6-4 CASSVEAGAYNEQFF TGTGCCAGCAGTGTAGAGGCCGGGGCCTACAATGAGCAGTTCTTC
TRBD2 TRBJ2-7 15 - TRBV27 CASSLGTSGRYEQYF TGTGCCAGCAGTTTAGGGACTAGCGGGAGGTACGAGCAGTACTTC
TRBD2 TRBJ2-7 15 - TRBV13 CASSLVLAGGYEQYF TGTGCCAGCAGCTTAGTCCTAGCGGGAGGCTACGAGCAGTACTTC
- TRBJ2-5 14 - TRBV10-3 CAISPYSGAETQYF TGTGCCATCAGCCCATACTCGGGAGCGGAGACCCAGTACTTC
TRBD1 TRBJ1-2 13 - TRBV2 CASSDDRDYGYTF TGTGCCAGCAGCGACGACAGGGACTATGGCTACACCTTC
TRBD1 TRBJ1-5 17 - TRBV6-1 CASSGLTGGDYNQPQHF TGTGCCAGCAGTGGATTGACAGGGGGGGACTACAATCAGCCCCAGCATTTT
TRBD1 TRBJ2-3 14 - TRBV5-5 CASSLARGMDTQYF TGTGCCAGCAGCTTGGCCAGGGGGATGGATACGCAGTATTTT
TRBD1 TRBJ1-1 13 - TRBV28 CASSLSGGREAFF TGTGCCAGCAGTTTATCAGGGGGCAGAGAGGCTTTCTTT
TRBD1 TRBJ1-3 16 - TRBV5-1 CASSLGTGFSGNTIYF TGCGCCAGCAGCTTGGGGACAGGGTTCTCTGGAAACACCATATATTTT
- TRBJ1-2 12 - TRBV6-1 CASMLTDYGYTF TGTGCCAGCATGTTGACAGATTATGGCTACACCTTC
TRBD2 TRBJ2-1 16 few TRBV2 CAIRDQREASYNEQFF TGTGCCATCCGAGACCAGCGGGAGGCCTCCTACAATGAGCAGTTCTTC
- TRBJ2-1 15 - TRBV27 CASSPVYSSYNEQFF TGTGCCAGCAGTCCAGTGTATTCGTCCTACAATGAGCAGTTCTTC
TRBD1 TRBJ2-5 15 once TRBV15 CATSRARQGGETQYF TGTGCCACCAGCAGAGCCCGACAGGGTGGGGAGACCCAGTACTTC
TRBD1 TRBJ1-1 19 - TRBV4-3 CASSQGIDRGTDLSTEAFF TGCGCCAGCAGCCAAGGGATTGACAGGGGCACCGACCTAAGCACTGAAGCTTTCTTT
TRBD1 TRBJ1-2 14 - TRBV6-1 CASRAGTAFYGYTF TGTGCCAGCAGGGCAGGGACAGCCTTCTATGGCTACACCTTC
TRBD1 TRBJ2-7 14 - TRBV19 CASTPEWDRGEQYF TGTGCCAGTACCCCCGAGTGGGACAGGGGCGAGCAGTACTTC
- TRBJ1-4 16 - TRBV10-2 CASSAGFKGANEKLFF TGCGCCAGCAGTGCCGGATTCAAGGGGGCTAATGAAAAACTGTTTTTT
TRBD1 TRBJ2-4 13 - TRBV5-1 CASRTGQGNIQYF TGCGCCAGCAGGACGGGACAGGGAAACATTCAGTACTTC
TRBD2 TRBJ2-7 15 - TRBV29-1 CSVEDGSGRAHEQYF TGTAGCGTTGAAGATGGGAGCGGGAGGGCCCACGAGCAGTACTTC
- TRBJ2-7 14 - TRBV11-2 CASSVAGRSYEQYF TGTGCCAGCAGCGTTGCGGGCCGCTCCTACGAGCAGTACTTC
- TRBJ2-2 15 - TRBV11-3 CASTHKRVPTGELFF TGTGCCAGCACCCACAAGCGGGTTCCCACCGGGGAGCTGTTTTTT
TRBD1 TRBJ2-7 17 - TRBV7-2 CASSPPIRDREYYEQYF TGTGCCAGCAGCCCCCCTATAAGGGACAGGGAATACTACGAGCAGTACTTC
TRBD2 TRBJ2-3 15 once TRBV7-2 CASSSGLAGTDTQYF TGTGCCAGCAGCTCGGGACTAGCGGGAACAGATACGCAGTATTTT
- TRBJ2-7 18 - TRBV7-2 CASSLEFIGPTLSYEQYF TGTGCCAGCAGCTTAGAATTCATTGGTCCGACTTTATCCTACGAGCAGTACTTC
TRBD1 TRBJ1-3 16 - TRBV11-3 CASSPRTGASGNTIYF TGTGCCAGCAGCCCGCGCACAGGGGCCTCTGGAAACACCATATATTTT